This T cell receptor (beta chain) was captured in a study of OX40 agonist ivuxolimab in advanced cancers. Study in general: Three partial responders included one hepatocellular carcinoma patient and two cutaneous melanoma patients.

Findings of the study overall: CD4+ and CD8+ blood T cells expanded clonally by week 6 at 0.1 to 3.0 mg/kg.

On this clone itself: What it binds is not known.

Generated by immunoSEQ multiplex PCR, the TCRdb table keeps only in-frame clones and is missing some. The sample lists 55,000 to 70,000 clones, 86% seen once, with over 2% in the top ten. Patients were ineligible given autoimmune disease history or systemic immunosuppression. Patients had blood sampled at baseline and again on cycle 4 day 1 and cycle 7 day 1. V shed 4 bases and J shed 3 bases, with 9 bases lying between them. The CDR3 is 13 residues long. Germline V gene lookup returns CDR1 SGHDN and CDR2 FVKESK. Specimen: CD4+ or CD8+ T cells sorted from blood, collected in a trial of the OX40 agonist ivuxolimab. This rearrangement joins TRBV14 to TRBJ1-1, with D possibly TRBD1 on 5 matching bases. This TCR came from an adult with an advanced solid tumor such as melanoma, head and neck, liver or kidney cancer. CDR3 in DNA: TGTGCCAGCAGCCCTCTACAGGACACTGAAGCTTTCTTT. Its translation: CASSPLQDTEAFF.